A selection of T cell receptor beta chains follows, all from one sample in a study of blood T cell repertoires in COVID-19. Some clones are missing from TCRdb's copy, which holds only in-frame ones; the method was immunoSEQ multiplex PCR. The sample has 300,000 to 350,000 clones, roughly nine tenths seen once. The sequenced sample was peripheral blood. These receptors came from a woman aged 60 to 75 with COVID-19, enrolled during active disease. CDR3s include the opening cysteine and the closing phenylalanine or tryptophan. The D gene is left open where the match is weak. Clone size appears in some rows only: once, few, many, or a class for an expanded clone.

V: TRBV5-4; J: TRBJ1-2; size: -; D: -; DNA: TGTGCCAGCAGCCCCAGCCCCGAGGGGGTAAGGGGCTACACCTTC; CDR3: CASSPSPEGVRGYTF
V: TRBV10-1; J: TRBJ1-4; size: -; D: -; DNA: TGCGCCAGCAGTAAAGGGGATAATGAAAAACTGTTTTTT; CDR3: CASSKGDNEKLFF
V: TRBV5-6; J: TRBJ1-5; size: -; D: TRBD1; DNA: TGTGCCAGCAGCACGGCAGGGGGAAGTTATAGCAATCAGCCCCAGCATTTT; CDR3: CASSTAGGSYSNQPQHF
V: TRBV5-1; J: TRBJ1-1; size: -; D: -; DNA: TGCGCCAGCAGCACGGGACAAACCACGAACACTGAAGCTTTCTTT; CDR3: CASSTGQTTNTEAFF
V: TRBV3-1/TRBV3-2; J: TRBJ2-2; size: -; D: -; DNA: TGTGCCAGCAGCCAAGACAGTCGCGCGACTAGGCCTCGGGAGCTGTTTTTT; CDR3: CASSQDSRATRPRELFF
V: TRBV11-2; J: TRBJ2-7; size: -; D: -; DNA: TGTGCCAGCAGCTTAGTCGTCGGCGAGCAGTACTTC; CDR3: CASSLVVGEQYF
V: TRBV2; J: TRBJ2-7; size: -; D: -; DNA: TGTGCCAGCAACAGGCCCTTCGACTACGAGCAGTACTTC; CDR3: CASNRPFDYEQYF
V: TRBV5-4; J: TRBJ2-2; size: -; D: TRBD1; DNA: TGTGCCAGCACAGAACAGGGGGCTGGCGGGGAGCTGTTTTTT; CDR3: CASTEQGAGGELFF
V: TRBV6-5; J: TRBJ1-4; size: once; D: -; DNA: TGTGCCAGCAGCAAACCGGGACATAATTCCGAAAAACTGTTTTTT; CDR3: CASSKPGHNSEKLFF
V: TRBV7-9; J: TRBJ2-7; size: -; D: -; DNA: TGTGCCAGCAGCTTAACAGGAAGCTCCTACGAGCAGTACTTC; CDR3: CASSLTGSSYEQYF
V: TRBV7-9; J: TRBJ1-2; size: -; D: -; DNA: TGTGCCAGCAGCCCTCTCAGGGAAAGGGATGGCTACACCTTC; CDR3: CASSPLRERDGYTF
V: TRBV6-6; J: TRBJ1-4; size: -; D: TRBD1; DNA: TGTGCCAGCAGTAGGGGACAGGTTAATGAAAAACTGTTTTTT; CDR3: CASSRGQVNEKLFF
V: TRBV2; J: TRBJ1-5; size: -; D: -; DNA: TGTGCCAGCAGACCAGGGAATCAGCCCCAGCATTTT; CDR3: CASRPGNQPQHF
V: TRBV13; J: TRBJ1-3; size: -; D: -; DNA: TGTGCCAGCAGCCCAGATTCTGGAAACACCATATATTTT; CDR3: CASSPDSGNTIYF
V: TRBV5-1; J: TRBJ2-7; size: -; D: TRBD2; DNA: TGCGCCAGCAGCGTATTAGCCGGGACTAGCGGGGGGCACTACTCCTACGAGCAGTACTTC; CDR3: CASSVLAGTSGGHYSYEQYF
V: TRBV7-9; J: TRBJ1-1; size: -; D: -; DNA: TGTGCCAGCAGCCCAACGGCGAACAGATTGAACACTGAAGCTTTCTTT; CDR3: CASSPTANRLNTEAFF
V: TRBV5-1; J: TRBJ1-3; size: -; D: -; DNA: TGCGCCAGCAGCTCCGGGGGCTCTGGAAACACCATATATTTT; CDR3: CASSSGGSGNTIYF
V: TRBV19; J: TRBJ2-6; size: -; D: -; DNA: TGTGCCAGTAGTATTCGTCCCGCTGGGGCCAACGTCCTGACTTTC; CDR3: CASSIRPAGANVLTF
V: TRBV7-9; J: TRBJ2-2; size: -; D: TRBD1; DNA: TGTGCCAGCAGCGCCCGGGACAGGGGAGGACGGACCGGGGAGCTGTTTTTT; CDR3: CASSARDRGGRTGELFF
V: TRBV10-2; J: TRBJ1-1; size: -; D: TRBD1; DNA: TGCGCCAGCGTGAGGGGGCGCAATTATCCGGCGGACACTGAAGCTTTCTTT; CDR3: CASVRGRNYPADTEAFF
V: TRBV6-5; J: TRBJ2-7; size: -; D: -; DNA: TGTGCCAGCATCGGGTACGGAAACTCCTACGAGCAGTACTTC; CDR3: CASIGYGNSYEQYF
V: TRBV30; J: TRBJ1-3; size: -; D: -; DNA: TGTGCCTGGAGACAGGGCTACTCTGGAAACACCATATATTTT; CDR3: CAWRQGYSGNTIYF
V: TRBV7-3; J: TRBJ2-3; size: once; D: TRBD1; DNA: TGTGCCAGCAGCTCGGGTGGACAGGGCGGCACAGATACGCAGTATTTT; CDR3: CASSSGGQGGTDTQYF
V: TRBV11-1; J: TRBJ2-7; size: -; D: TRBD1; DNA: TGTGCCAGCAGCTTATTCCGGGACAGGGGACCCTACGAGCAGTACTTC; CDR3: CASSLFRDRGPYEQYF
V: TRBV6-6; J: TRBJ1-5; size: few; D: TRBD1; DNA: TGTGCCAGCAGCCGGGACAGCTCCAATCAGCCCCAGCATTTT; CDR3: CASSRDSSNQPQHF
V: TRBV5-5; J: TRBJ1-2; size: -; D: -; DNA: TGTGCCAGCAGCTTGAGTAGTGGGGGGAACTATGGCTACACCTTC; CDR3: CASSLSSGGNYGYTF
V: TRBV10-3; J: TRBJ2-1; size: -; D: TRBD1; DNA: TGTGCCATCAGTCCGGGACAGGTGAATGAGCAGTTCTTC; CDR3: CAISPGQVNEQFF
V: TRBV18; J: TRBJ2-3; size: -; D: TRBD1; DNA: TGTGCCAGCTCACTGACAGGGGGCACAGATACGCAGTATTTT; CDR3: CASSLTGGTDTQYF
V: TRBV29-1; J: TRBJ1-2; size: -; D: -; DNA: TGCAGCGTTGAGGTTCAGATGGGCTACACCTTC; CDR3: CSVEVQMGYTF
V: TRBV6-2/TRBV6-3; J: TRBJ1-2; size: -; D: -; DNA: TGTGCCAGCAGGTACACAGGGCTAGCTAACTATGGCTACACCTTC; CDR3: CASRYTGLANYGYTF
V: TRBV5-4; J: TRBJ2-3; size: -; D: TRBD2; DNA: TGTGCCAGCAGCTTTGACGGGGGGGCGACCGGCACAGATACGCAGTATTTT; CDR3: CASSFDGGATGTDTQYF
V: TRBV19; J: TRBJ1-5; size: few; D: TRBD1; DNA: TGTGCCAGTAGCGACAGGGGAGGGCAGCCCCAGCATTTT; CDR3: CASSDRGGQPQHF
V: TRBV4-2; J: TRBJ1-5; size: -; D: -; DNA: TGTGCCAGCAGCCAAGAACCTTCCCCCCCGGGAATTAATCAGCCCCAGCATTTT; CDR3: CASSQEPSPPGINQPQHF
V: TRBV6-5; J: TRBJ2-2; size: -; D: TRBD2; DNA: TGTGCCAGCAGCAGCGGGGCGGCCGGCGGGGAGCTGTTTTTT; CDR3: CASSSGAAGGELFF
V: TRBV5-1; J: TRBJ1-6; size: -; D: -; DNA: TGCGCCAGCAGCTTGAGTGGGGCGGGGGGACGGAAAAATTCACCCCTCCACTTT; CDR3: CASSLSGAGGRKNSPLHF
V: TRBV5-6; J: TRBJ1-5; size: -; D: TRBD1; DNA: TGTGCCAGCAGCTTCGGATGGACAGGGGAGGGCAATCAGCCCCAGCATTTT; CDR3: CASSFGWTGEGNQPQHF
V: TRBV4-2; J: TRBJ2-3; size: once; D: -; DNA: TGTGCCAGCAGCCCAGACTCCGCCAGGGGGGCGCAGTATTTT; CDR3: CASSPDSARGAQYF
V: TRBV5-4; J: TRBJ2-7; size: once; D: TRBD1; DNA: TGTGCCAGCAGCTTGGCTGGGACAGGGGGCAAGTACGAGCAGTACTTC; CDR3: CASSLAGTGGKYEQYF
V: TRBV28; J: TRBJ1-1; size: once; D: TRBD1; DNA: TGTGCCAGCTGCCTGACAGGGAGTATCACTGAAGCTTTCTTT; CDR3: CASCLTGSITEAFF
V: TRBV5-8; J: TRBJ2-1; size: -; D: -; DNA: TGTGCCAGCAGCTTGGTGGGAGCGAACATTTACAATGAGCAGTTCTTC; CDR3: CASSLVGANIYNEQFF
V: TRBV25-1; J: TRBJ2-7; size: once; D: TRBD1; DNA: TGTGCCAGCAGTGAACTTTTCGACAGGGTACCCTACGAGCAGTACTTC; CDR3: CASSELFDRVPYEQYF